A single sample gave rise to the 18 T cell receptor beta chains below, sequenced in a study of intratumoral heterogeneity in liver cancer. Multiple geographically separated regions of the hepatocellular carcinoma nodule were sampled separately. Generated by immunoSEQ multiplex PCR, the TCRdb table keeps only in-frame clones and is missing some. This repertoire shows fewer than 6,500 clones, about two thirds found once; its top ten account for around 42%. The sample was tumor tissue, taken before any cancer treatment. The receptors were gathered from a woman between 65 and 79 years old with hepatocellular carcinoma.

The chain uses TRBV5-5 and TRBJ1-4, with no clear D. Germline V CDR1 and CDR2: SGHKS, YYEKEE (reference sequence). The CDR3 covers 12 residues. The V gene lost 2 bases and the J gene lost 4 bases, with 3 bases spanning the gap. CDR3 in DNA: TGTGCCAGCAGCTTAATTAATGAAAAACTGTTTTTT. Amino acid sequence: CASSLINEKLFF.

By share of the sample, this clone is medium-sized. J is TRBJ1-1 and V is TRBV4-1; D remains ambiguous. Germline lookup yields CDR1 MGHRA and CDR2 YSYEKL. There are 14 residues in the CDR3. V gave up 4 bases and J gave up 4 bases, with 13 bases separating them. CDR3 loop: CASSPRVIGTEAFF. As DNA, the CDR3 is TGCGCCAGCAGCCCAAGAGTAATCGGCACTGAAGCTTTCTTT.

This clone was seen only a few times. The chain uses TRBV30 and TRBJ1-1; no definite D call. Germline CDR1 reads GTSNPN; CDR2 reads SVGIG (reference sequence). V lost 3 bases and J lost 0, with 8 bases in between. CDR3 length: 13 amino acids. CDR3 loop: CAWSRTVNTEAFF. CDR3 in DNA: TGTGCCTGGAGCCGGACGGTGAACACTGAAGCTTTCTTT.

A single count supports this clone. This sequence joins TRBV7-8 and TRBJ2-5; D is unclear. Trimming cost V 5 bases and J 2 bases, with 6 bases left between them. CDR1 SGHVS and CDR2 FQNEAQ come from the germline V gene. This CDR3 has 12 residues. The CDR3 loop reads CASSPDQETQYF. DNA for the CDR3: TGTGCCAGCAGCCCTGATCAAGAGACCCAGTACTTC.

This chain connects TRBV21-1 to TRBJ1-5; the table's D call TRBD1 went unverified against the DNA. TRBV21-1 corresponds to a pseudogene. This CDR3 has 17 residues. CDR3 loop: CASSKDVGDRGRQPQHF. As DNA, the CDR3 is TGTGCCAGCAGCAAAGACGTAGGGGACAGGGGGCGGCAGCCCCAGCATTTT.

The V gene is TRBV9, the J gene TRBJ2-5; either TRBD1 or TRBD2 may supply D (5 bases each). CDR1 is SGDLS, CDR2 YYNGEE, per germline. This CDR3 contains 13 residues. Trimming removed 0 bases at V and 4 bases at J, with 7 bases between. The CDR3 loop reads CASSVVGGETQYF. The CDR3 nucleotides are TGTGCCAGCAGCGTAGTTGGGGGAGAGACCCAGTACTTC.

The chain has TRBV6-5 and TRBJ1-1; D might be TRBD1 (6 bases). The CDR3 contains 14 residues. The V gene's germline CDR1 is MNHEY and CDR2 SVGAGI. V lost 7 bases to trimming and J lost 2 bases, with 14 bases between them. The CDR3 sequence is CASTRDMSNTEAFF. The CDR3 bases are TGTGCCAGCACCCGGGACATGAGTAACACTGAAGCTTTCTTT.

This clone was seen a few times. The V and J genes are TRBV19 and TRBJ1-6; 7 nucleotides align to TRBD1. Trimming cost V 6 bases and J 5 bases; bases outside gene matches: 10. The germline V gene has CDR1 LNHDA and CDR2 SQIVND (reference sequence). CDR3 length: 16 amino acids. The CDR3 sequence is CASRTSRGQNNSPLHF. CDR3 DNA sequence: TGTGCCAGTAGAACCTCAAGGGGACAGAATAATTCACCCCTCCACTTT.

V is TRBV19 and J is TRBJ2-3; 13 positions match TRBD2. The CDR3 extends over 18 amino acids. The J segment lost 2 bases and the V segment lost 6 bases, leaving 11 bases of the junction unmatched. Germline CDR1 reads LNHDA; CDR2 reads SQIVND (reference sequence). The CDR3 sequence is CASSPGLAGVSVTDTQYF. CDR3 sequence (DNA): TGTGCCAGTAGCCCCGGACTAGCGGGAGTGAGTGTCACAGATACGCAGTATTTT.

The chain combines TRBV19 with TRBJ2-3; 7 bases match TRBD2. CDR3 size: 12 residues. V was clipped by 7 bases and J by 5 bases; unmatched bases: 3. Germline values: CDR1 LNHDA, CDR2 SQIVND (reference sequence). The CDR3 here is CASNGGEDTQYF. The CDR3 DNA reads TGTGCCAGTAATGGGGGGGAAGATACGCAGTATTTT. The full variable domain, with the rest looked up from reference TRBV19 and TRBJ2-3, is DGGITQSPKYLFRKEGQNVTLSCEQNLNHDAMYWYRQDPGQGLRLIYYSQIVNDFQKGDIAEGYSVSREKKESFPLTVTSAQKNPTAFYLCASNGGEDTQYFGPGTRLTVL.

The CDR3 loop is CASPTRRGYEQYF. The DNA of the CDR3 is TGTGCCAGCCCAACTAGACGGGGCTACGAGCAGTACTTC. This chain connects TRBV21-1 to TRBJ2-7; TRBD2 is taken as the D call from the table, unchecked against the DNA. TRBV21-1 is marked as a pseudogene. The CDR3 is 13 residues long.

The chain has TRBV27 and TRBJ2-1, with TRBD2 matching 9 bases. In germline, CDR1 is MNHEY, CDR2 SMNVEV (reference sequence). There are 15 residues in the CDR3. The J segment lost 4 bases and the V segment lost 4 bases, leaving 5 bases of the junction unmatched. The DNA for the CDR3 is TGTGCCAGCAGTTGGCGGGAGGGTTCGTACAATGAGCAGTTCTTC. Translation: CASSWREGSYNEQFF.

The CDR3 here is CASSPKMAGDLPGANVLTF. CDR3 DNA: TGTGCCAGCTCACCAAAGATGGCAGGGGACCTGCCGGGGGCCAACGTCCTGACTTTC. The genes are TRBV18 and TRBJ2-6; D might be TRBD1 (6 bases). Trimming took off 2 bases at V and 4 bases at J, with 21 bases between the two ends. CDR1 and CDR2 from the germline V gene are KGHSH and LQKENI. The CDR3 runs to 19 residues.

The CDR3 reads CAFSGRPQETQYF. For the CDR3, the DNA is TGTGCCTTTAGCGGGAGACCTCAAGAGACCCAGTACTTC. This chain connects TRBV30 to TRBJ2-5, with TRBD2 identical over 9 bases. The CDR3 extends over 13 amino acids. Per germline, CDR1 GTSNPN and CDR2 SVGIG (reference sequence). With 7 bases clipped from V and 2 bases from J, the junction kept 5 bases outside the gene matches.

This clone came up a few times. The rearrangement joins TRBV6-5 to TRBJ1-2; possible D gene TRBD1, 6 bases. The CDR3 spans 15 residues. The V end was cut by 6 bases, the J end by 4 bases, with 18 bases between. Germline values: CDR1 MNHEY, CDR2 SVGAGI. The CDR3 DNA reads as TGTGCCAGCAGGAAAGGGACAAGTGATATCTATGGCTACACCTTC. Encoded protein: CASRKGTSDIYGYTF.

The chain uses TRBV6-5 and TRBJ2-7; D possibly corresponds to TRBD2 (5 bases). Germline V gives CDR1 MNHEY, CDR2 SVGAGI. The CDR3 has 14 residues. The CDR3 bases are TGTGCTTCGAGTCGGGAACCCCAGTCCTACGAGCAGTACTTC. Translated: CASSREPQSYEQYF.

This rearrangement joins TRBV18 to TRBJ2-7; D gene uncertain. The CDR3 runs to 13 residues. Per the germline V gene, CDR1 is KGHSH and CDR2 is LQKENI. V gave up 0 bases and J gave up 6 bases, with 9 bases separating them. CDR3 sequence (DNA): TGTGCCAGCTCACCACCGGCAGCGCTCGAGCAGTACTTC. It codes for CASSPPAALEQYF.

The genes are TRBV6-5 and TRBJ2-3; D gene ambiguous. Germline V gene data show CDR1 as MNHEY and CDR2 as SVGAGI. V shed 4 bases and J shed 4 bases, with 12 bases lying between them. The CDR3 consists of 14 residues. This CDR3 reads CASSLLQRPDTQYF. CDR3 DNA sequence: TGTGCCAGCAGTTTACTACAACGGCCAGATACGCAGTATTTT.